Below, 16 T cell receptor beta chains from the same sample are listed, as sequenced in a study of tumor-infiltrating lymphocytes in primary liver carcinoma. Researchers drew blood RNA from unsorted whole blood and extracted germline DNA as well. The input was approximately 500 ng total RNA; TCR beta cDNA was made from it with a constant-region primer. Three nested multiplex PCR rounds, a slightly modified ARM-PCR method, built the TCR beta libraries. Two initial PCR rounds of around 9 cycles each paired TRBV1-TRBV30 forward primers with a C-beta reverse primer. TCRdb processed the multiplex PCR reads anew with MiXCR; each CDR3 protein has one entry. The sample has 310,000 or so distinct CDR3 sequences, around three fifths seen once. Input material: peripheral blood. The receptor source for this set is a woman younger than 45 with primary liver carcinoma and hepatitis B virus infection.

This clonotype has more than one count but fewer than ten. V is TRBV5-6 and J is TRBJ1-1, with D possibly being TRBD1 (5 bases). Deletions cut 0 bases from V and 2 bases from J, with 8 bases between. The CDR3 is made up of 14 amino acids. The germline gives CDR1 SGHDT, CDR2 YYEEEE. CDR3 coding DNA: TGTGCCAGCAGCTTGGACAGGTACAACACTGAAGCTTTCTTT. Its protein product is CASSLDRYNTEAFF. Together with reference TRBV5-6 and TRBJ1-1, the CDR3 gives the full variable domain: DAGVTQSPTHLIKTRGQQVTLRCSPKSGHDTVSWYQQALGQGPQFIFQYYEEEERQRGNFPDRFSGHQFPNYSSELNVNALLLGDSALYLCASSLDRYNTEAFFGQGTRLTVV.

A word on this clonotype: This sequence may be a read error, since a much larger clone differs from it by one base. CDR3 amino acids: CASSSSGRASGTVELFF. As DNA, the CDR3 is TGTGCCAGCAGTTCTAGCGGGAGGGCCTCGGGCACCGTGGAGCTGTTTTTT. The gene calls are TRBV6-2 or TRBV6-3 and TRBJ2-2, with 12 bases identical to TRBD2. From germline, CDR1 is MNHEY and CDR2 SVGEGT. The CDR3 is made up of 17 amino acids.

In regard to this clonotype: This clone may be a read error of a much larger clone one base away. The chain links TRBV12-3 or TRBV12-4 to TRBJ2-7, with 8 positions matching TRBD2. The V and J ends lost 2 bases and 2 bases, in that order; junction bases with no gene match: 5. The CDR3 contains 15 residues. This chain's CDR3 is CASSLFSSGTYEQYF. Written as DNA, the CDR3 is TGTGCCAGCAGTTTATTTAGTAGCGGGACCTACGAGCAGTACTTC.

As for this clonotype: A much larger clone is a single base away; this may be a read error. J is TRBJ2-7 and V is TRBV4-3; D may be TRBD1 or TRBD2 (7 bases each). The CDR3 runs to 16 residues. Germline CDR1 LGHNA, CDR2 YSLEER. The CDR3 DNA is TGCGGCAGCAGCCAAGAATGGCAGGGGGGGGCTCGGGAGCAGTACTTC. Its protein is CGSSQEWQGGAREQYF.

This clonotype occurred a few times. V gene TRBV7-8 combines with J gene TRBJ2-2; D is unclear. V was trimmed by 1 base and J by 7 bases, leaving 4 bases between them. The germline V gene has CDR1 SGHVS and CDR2 FQNEAQ. The CDR3 runs to 12 residues. DNA for the CDR3: TGTGCCAGCAGCTTAGGGCGCGGGGAGCTGTTTTTT. It codes for CASSLGRGELFF.

About this clonotype itself: Possible read error: a much larger clone is one base away. The V and J genes are TRBV6-1 and TRBJ2-7, with D uncertain. The length of the CDR3 is 14 residues. The V gene lost 6 bases and the J gene lost 2 bases, with 14 bases spanning the gap. From germline, CDR1 is MNHNS and CDR2 SASEGT. As DNA, the CDR3 is TGTGCCAGCAGGGTTGCGGTGGTGACCTACGAGCAGTACTTC. Protein: CASRVAVVTYEQYF.

This clonotype was seen a single time. One end of the junction fails to match germline, which may point to a read error. The J gene is TRBJ2-3, the V gene TRBV11-2; weak D call: TRBD2 (5 bases). Germline CDR1 SGHAT, CDR2 FQNNGV. This CDR3 is 15 amino acids long. CDR3 loop: CACSLYSRRADTQYF. In nucleotides, the CDR3 is TGTGCCTGCAGCTTATACAGCAGGCGGGCAGATACACAGTATTTT.

The chain recombines TRBV5-4 with TRBJ2-2, with 9 bases that match TRBD2. The CDR3 length is 16 residues. Germline values: CDR1 SGHNT, CDR2 YYREEE (reference sequence). Trimming removed 0 bases from V and 6 bases from J; junction bases left unmatched: 6. CDR3 residues: CASSLELAGAPGELFF. The CDR3 region has the DNA TGTGCCAGCAGCTTGGAGTTAGCGGGAGCCCCCGGGGAGCTGTTTTTT.

In this sample, this clonotype turned up many times. J is TRBJ2-7 and V is TRBV6-1, with D unresolved. V was trimmed by 4 bases and J by 0 bases, leaving 13 bases between them. The CDR3 is 15 residues long. Germline assignment: CDR1 MNHNS and CDR2 SASEGT. CDR3 sequence (DNA): TGTGCCAGCAGTGTTGGCACACTGTCCTCCTACGAGCAGTACTTC. This translates into CASSVGTLSSYEQYF.

This clonotype was observed a few times. This rearrangement joins TRBV7-9 to TRBJ1-1; D is undetermined. In germline, CDR1 is SEHNR, CDR2 FQNEAQ (reference sequence). This CDR3 contains 14 residues. The V end was cut by 1 base, the J end by 7 bases, with 13 bases between. CDR3 residues: CASSLVLGMGEAFF. The CDR3 DNA follows: TGTGCCAGCAGCTTAGTCCTCGGGATGGGTGAAGCTTTCTTT.

Details on this clonotype: A much larger clone differs by one base, so this may be a read error. This rearrangement joins TRBV29-1 to TRBJ2-5; D might be TRBD2 (5 bases). CDR3 length equals 13 residues. From germline, CDR1 is SQVTM and CDR2 ANQGSEA. V lost 7 bases to trimming and J lost 5 bases, with 17 bases between them. The CDR3 nucleotides are TGCAGCGCTACCGGGAAGGGTAAGGAGACCCAGTACTTC. This codes for CSATGKGKETQYF.

This clonotype has a handful of counts. V usage is TRBV7-9 and J usage is TRBJ2-7, with 8 bases that match TRBD1. Per germline, CDR1 SEHNR and CDR2 FQNEAQ (reference sequence). The CDR3 has 15 residues. J lost 4 bases, V lost 5 bases, and 10 bases had no gene match. CDR3 coding DNA: TGTGCCAGCAGCACCCCGACAGGGGACGGGTACGAGCAGTACTTC. Protein product: CASSTPTGDGYEQYF.

With regard to this clonotype: The junction departs from germline at one end; a sequencing error may be responsible. The chain has TRBV11-2 and TRBJ2-5; D unclear. Germline CDR1 reads SGHAT; CDR2 reads FQNNGV. This CDR3 region has 13 residues. The CDR3 coding sequence is TGTGCCAACAGCTACTCGAATGGGGAGACCCAGTACTTC. Translation gives CANSYSNGETQYF.

For this clonotype: One end of the junction does not line up with germline, which may come from a read error. The rearrangement links TRBV11-2 to TRBJ2-1, with a weak D call TRBD2 (6 bases). This CDR3 comprises 14 residues. The germline CDR1 and CDR2 sequences are SGHAT and FQNNGV. The CDR3 is CVSSRGLSYNEHFF. The CDR3, as DNA: TGTGTCAGCAGCCGGGGACTTTCCTACAATGAGCACTTCTTC. The whole variable domain, filled in from reference TRBV11-2 and TRBJ2-1, reads EAGVAQSPRYKIIEKRQSVAFWCNPISGHATLYWYQQILGQGPKLLIQFQNNGVVDDSQLPKDRFSAERLKGVDSTLKIQPAKLEDSAVYLCVSSRGLSYNEHFFGPGTRLTVL.

In its sample, this clonotype was seen many times. The rearrangement uses TRBV11-2 and TRBJ1-1; 10 bases match TRBD1. The CDR3 has 13 amino acids. In germline, CDR1 is SGHAT, CDR2 FQNNGV. Losses at the gene ends were 5 bases for V and 9 bases for J; bases not matched to a gene: 6. This CDR3 reads CASSRDRGDQAFF. The DNA of the CDR3 is TGTGCCAGCAGCCGGGACAGGGGAGATCAAGCTTTCTTT.

Details on this clonotype: A much larger clone lies one base from this, so it may be a read error. The chain carries TRBV29-1 and TRBJ2-7; D is uncertain. The CDR3 is made up of 15 amino acids. V gave up 6 bases and J gave up 0 bases, with 18 bases separating them. Germline values: CDR1 SQVTM, CDR2 ANQGSEA. CDR3 sequence: CSVRTLAASSYEQYF. CDR3 nucleotide sequence: TGCAGCGTCAGAACCCTGGCGGCTAGCTCCTACGAGCAGTACTTC.